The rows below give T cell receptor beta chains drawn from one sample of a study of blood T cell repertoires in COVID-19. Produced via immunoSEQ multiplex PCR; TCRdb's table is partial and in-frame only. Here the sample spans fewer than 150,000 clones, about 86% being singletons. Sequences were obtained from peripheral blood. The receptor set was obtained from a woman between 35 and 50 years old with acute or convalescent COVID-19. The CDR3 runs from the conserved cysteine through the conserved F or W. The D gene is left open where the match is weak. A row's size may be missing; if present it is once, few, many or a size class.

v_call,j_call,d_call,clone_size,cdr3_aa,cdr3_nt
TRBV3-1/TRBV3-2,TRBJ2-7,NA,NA,CASSHSQYEQYF,TGTGCCAGCAGCCACTCACAGTACGAGCAGTACTTC
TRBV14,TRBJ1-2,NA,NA,CASSPQTQFNYGYTF,TGTGCCAGCAGCCCGCAAACTCAATTTAACTATGGCTACACCTTC
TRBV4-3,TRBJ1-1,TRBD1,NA,CASSPQGANTEAFF,TGCGCCAGCAGCCCACAGGGGGCGAACACTGAAGCTTTCTTT
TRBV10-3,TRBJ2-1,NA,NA,CAISESVGGGDEQFF,TGTGCCATCAGTGAGTCGGTAGGAGGGGGGGATGAGCAGTTCTTC
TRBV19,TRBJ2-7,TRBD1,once,CASGDRGLLPLEQYF,TGTGCCAGTGGGGACAGGGGGCTTCTTCCTCTCGAGCAGTACTTC
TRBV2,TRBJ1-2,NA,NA,CASSEFRSYGYTF,TGTGCCAGCAGTGAATTTCGGAGCTATGGCTACACCTTC
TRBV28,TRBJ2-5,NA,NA,CASSLIDKETQYF,TGTGCCAGCAGTTTAATAGACAAAGAGACCCAGTACTTC
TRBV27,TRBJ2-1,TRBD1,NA,CASRSGTGYNEQFF,TGTGCCAGCCGATCCGGGACAGGGTACAATGAGCAGTTCTTC
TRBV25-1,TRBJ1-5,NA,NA,CASSESGGHRPQHF,TGTGCCAGCAGTGAATCGGGGGGCCACCGCCCCCAGCATTTT
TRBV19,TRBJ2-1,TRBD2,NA,CASRVSGRPNEQFF,TGTGCCAGTAGGGTTAGCGGGAGACCCAATGAGCAGTTCTTC
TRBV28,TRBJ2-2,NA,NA,CATQAMNTGELFF,TGTGCCACCCAGGCGATGAACACCGGGGAGCTGTTTTTT
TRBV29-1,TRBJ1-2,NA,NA,CSVDRAGLYGYTF,TGCAGCGTTGATAGGGCAGGACTCTATGGCTACACCTTC
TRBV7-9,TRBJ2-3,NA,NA,CASSWLGQEPTDTQYF,TGTGCCAGCAGCTGGTTGGGGCAGGAACCCACAGATACGCAGTATTTT
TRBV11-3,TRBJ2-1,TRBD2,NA,CASSFSGGRYNEQFF,TGTGCCAGCAGCTTTAGCGGGGGGCGGTACAATGAGCAGTTCTTC
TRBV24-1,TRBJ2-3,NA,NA,CATSDLRTDTQYF,TGTGCCACCAGTGATTTGCGGACAGATACGCAGTATTTT
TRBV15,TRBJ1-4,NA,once,CATSRGGSFSTKEEKLFF,TGTGCCACCAGCAGAGGCGGGTCCTTTAGCACCAAGGAGGAAAAACTGTTTTTT
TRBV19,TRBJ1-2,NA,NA,CASSVRLPQGVDGYTF,TGTGCCAGTAGTGTCCGCCTTCCACAGGGAGTGGATGGCTACACCTTC
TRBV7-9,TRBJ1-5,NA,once,CASSSGVTQHF,TGTGCCAGCAGCTCCGGTGTGACCCAGCATTTT
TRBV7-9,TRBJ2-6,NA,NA,CASSFDRHSGANVLTF,TGTGCCAGCAGCTTCGACAGGCACTCTGGGGCCAACGTCCTGACTTTC
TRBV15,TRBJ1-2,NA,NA,CATSRGEGGTYGYTF,TGTGCCACCAGCAGAGGGGAGGGGGGGACCTATGGCTACACCTTC
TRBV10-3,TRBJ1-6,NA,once,CAIRTGDSPLHF,TGTGCCATCAGGACAGGAGACTCACCCCTCCACTTT
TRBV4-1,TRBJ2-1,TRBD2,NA,CASSQGTSGRPYNEQFF,TGCGCCAGCAGCCAAGGCACTAGCGGGAGACCATACAATGAGCAGTTCTTC
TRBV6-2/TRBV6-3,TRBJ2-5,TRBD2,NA,CASSYSVGLAGKETQYF,TGTGCCAGCAGTTACTCCGTGGGACTAGCGGGAAAAGAGACCCAGTACTTC